This entry lists 25 T cell receptor beta chains sequenced from one sample in a study of Ad26.COV2.S vaccination and SARS-CoV-2 variants. Treatment here: 19 received Ad26.COV2.S at low or high dose, single or two shots; 5 received placebo; per-sample allocation not given. After the first vaccine or placebo injection, samples were drawn on day 63. Sequencing used immunoSEQ multiplex PCR; TCRdb keeps in-frame clones, though not all of them. The sample records 510,000 or so clones, approximately 88% being singletons. The material was peripheral blood, obtained in a trial of Ad26.COV2.S vaccine versus placebo. These receptors were taken from a person aged 18 to 65 who received the Ad26.COV2.S COVID-19 vaccine or a placebo.

A single count supports this clone. No DNA is shown, since the ends of the CDR3 on it are uncertain; the CDR3 is the one TCRdb lists. The chain uses TRBV7-9 and TRBJ2-4; TRBD2, the table's D call, was not compared with the DNA. The CDR3 is made up of 15 amino acids, end residues included. Germline V CDR1 and CDR2: SEHNR, FQNEAQ (reference sequence). The CDR3 sequence is CASSFGSGGPGIQYF.

This chain joins TRBV13 and TRBJ1-2; 7 bases map to TRBD1. V lost 5 bases to trimming and J lost 9 bases; unmatched junction nucleotides: 15. This CDR3 spans 15 amino acids. The V gene's germline CDR1 is PRHDT and CDR2 FYEKMQ (reference sequence). CDR3 in DNA: TGTGCCAGCAGCCGGGACAGCGAGCTCTATGTTTGCTACACCTTC. This codes for CASSRDSELYVCYTF. Using reference TRBV13 and TRBJ1-2 for the parts outside the CDR3, the full variable domain is AAGVIQSPRHLIKEKRETATLKCYPIPRHDTVYWYQQGPGQDPQFLISFYEKMQSDKGSIPDRFSAQQFSDYHSELNMSSLELGDSALYFCASSRDSELYVCYTFGSGTRLTVV.

The chain recombines TRBV27 with TRBJ2-1; TRBD1 agrees at 8 bases. The CDR3 spans 17 residues. Trimming removed 1 base from V and 3 bases from J; junction bases left unmatched: 8. The germline V gene encodes CDR1 MNHEY and CDR2 SMNVEV (reference sequence). The CDR3 reads CASSLLGGTGHYNEQFF. CDR3 nucleotide sequence: TGTGCCAGCAGTTTATTAGGGGGGACAGGACACTACAATGAGCAGTTCTTC.

This chain joins TRBV6-1 and TRBJ1-5, with D perhaps matching TRBD1 (6 bases). Germline V gene lookup returns CDR1 MNHNS and CDR2 SASEGT. The germline V and J ends were trimmed by 3 bases and 5 bases, with 23 bases remaining between them. This CDR3 is 18 amino acids long. Here the CDR3 DNA reads TGTGCCAGCAGTGACCAAGCACCAGGGGCGTTAAGTCATCAGCCCCAGCATTTT. It codes for CASSDQAPGALSHQPQHF.

The chain has TRBV28 and TRBJ2-5; possibly TRBD2 for D (6 bases). V was clipped by 4 bases and J by 9 bases, with 15 bases between them. The CDR3 runs to 13 residues. Germline V gives CDR1 MDHEN, CDR2 SYDVKM. The CDR3 sequence: CASSSGPSGAQYF. CDR3 coding DNA: TGTGCCAGCAGTTCAGGGCCGTCGGGGGCCCAGTACTTC.

The rearrangement uses TRBV4-1 and TRBJ1-5, with D possibly TRBD1 on 6 matching bases. With 1 base removed from V and 0 bases from J, the gap between germline ends came to 13 bases. The CDR3 sequence is 17 residues long. CDR1 and CDR2 (germline): MGHRA, YSYEKL. The CDR3 sequence: CASSQANRDYSNQPQHF. The CDR3 DNA reads as TGCGCCAGCAGCCAAGCCAACAGGGACTATAGCAATCAGCCCCAGCATTTT.

This clone has a single count. The sample carries other DNA sequences with the same CDR3. In DNA, the CDR3 is TGCAGTGCTAGACTAGGGGATACGCAGTATTTT. It yields the protein CSARLGDTQYF. The chain carries TRBV20-1 and TRBJ2-3; D is unclear. The V gene lost 2 bases and the J gene lost 6 bases, with 6 bases spanning the gap. Germline V gene data show CDR1 as DFQATT and CDR2 as SNEGSKA (reference sequence). The CDR3 contains 11 residues.

In this sample, this clone turned up once. At the DNA level, this CDR3 is encoded by other sequences in the same sample as well. V usage is TRBV6-5 and J usage is TRBJ1-2; D uncertain. There are 13 residues in the CDR3. Germline-derived CDR1 and CDR2 are MNHEY and SVGAGI. Trimming cost V 2 bases and J 3 bases, with 7 bases left between them. CDR3 protein: CASSYDRDYGYTF. In DNA, the CDR3 is TGTGCCAGCAGTTACGACCGAGACTATGGCTACACCTTC.

The chain couples TRBV30 to TRBJ1-5; D is unclear. Trimming removed 0 bases from V and 1 base from J, with 16 bases in between. Germline V CDR1 and CDR2: GTSNPN, SVGIG (reference sequence). The CDR3 is 17 amino acids. CDR3 sequence (DNA): TGTGCCTGGAGTGTACGTCAGACGGGTTCGAGCAATCAGCCCCAGCATTTT. Encoded protein: CAWSVRQTGSSNQPQHF.

In its sample, this clone was seen once. The V call is TRBV6-5, the J call TRBJ1-6, with TRBD1 matching over 9 bases. The CDR3 length is 14 residues. From germline, CDR1 is MNHEY and CDR2 SVGAGI. V lost 8 bases and J lost 5; bases outside the gene matches: 4. CDR3: CASVRDRDNSPLHF. CDR3 sequence (DNA): TGTGCCAGCGTGCGGGACAGGGATAATTCACCCCTCCACTTT.

The V call is TRBV5-4, the J call TRBJ2-3, with D perhaps matching TRBD2 (5 bases). The V end lost 0 bases, the J end lost 0 bases, and 5 bases lay between the germline ends. The CDR3 is 14 residues long. Germline CDR1 is SGHNT and CDR2 is YYREEE (reference sequence). The CDR3 is CASSLVASTDTQYF. DNA of the CDR3: TGTGCCAGCAGCTTGGTAGCGAGCACAGATACGCAGTATTTT.

This clone appeared once. The chain is built from TRBV5-8 and TRBJ2-1; possible D gene TRBD2, 5 bases. Between the trimmed V and J ends, which lost 6 bases and 2 bases, there was a span of 18 bases. Germline-derived CDR1 and CDR2 are SGHTS and YDEGEE. The CDR3 length is 16 residues. The CDR3 bases are TGTGCCAGCACGGCCTTTGTAGCGTCAACCTACAATGAGCAGTTCTTC. Residues: CASTAFVASTYNEQFF.

This clone was detected ten times or more. Here the CDR3 reads CASSEIQAGVRTGELFF. The CDR3 region has the DNA TGTGCCAGCAGTGAGATCCAGGCGGGAGTGCGAACCGGGGAGCTGTTTTTT. The V and J genes are TRBV6-1 and TRBJ2-2; 7 bases agree with TRBD2. The V and J ends lost 3 bases and 5 bases, in that order; junction bases with no gene match: 12. The CDR3 is 17 amino acids. The germline CDR1 and CDR2 sequences are MNHNS and SASEGT.

The gene calls are TRBV7-8 and TRBJ2-2; maybe TRBD1 (6 bases). V gave up 7 bases and J gave up 0 bases, with 15 bases separating them. CDR3 length: 16 residues. CDR1 is SGHVS, CDR2 FQNEAQ, per germline. CDR3 loop: CASIDPGQPNTGELFF. The DNA of the CDR3 is TGTGCCAGCATCGATCCCGGACAGCCGAACACCGGGGAGCTGTTTTTT.

The genes are TRBV9 and TRBJ2-1; TRBD2 matches 12 bases. J gave up 4 bases and V 3 bases, and 5 bases lay outside the gene matches. The CDR3 is 16 amino acids. Germline V gene sequence: CDR1 SGDLS, CDR2 YYNGEE. The CDR3 sequence: CASSDITSGRYNEQFF. The CDR3 DNA is TGTGCCAGCAGCGACATAACTAGCGGGAGGTACAATGAGCAGTTCTTC.

The chain combines TRBV7-9 with TRBJ2-3; 9 bases fit TRBD1. The germline V gene has CDR1 SEHNR and CDR2 FQNEAQ (reference sequence). V was clipped by 5 bases and J by 3 bases; unmatched bases: 6. CDR3 size: 15 residues. The CDR3 nucleotides read TGTGCCAGCAGCGCCAGGGACAGGGATACAGATACGCAGTATTTT. Translating gives CASSARDRDTDTQYF.

The chain combines TRBV5-1 with TRBJ1-6; D is perhaps TRBD1 (5 bases). With 4 bases removed from V and 6 bases from J, the gap between germline ends came to 17 bases. The CDR3 loop spans 16 amino acids. CDR1 is SGHRS and CDR2 is YFSETQ in the germline V gene. The CDR3 loop is CASSPGWGRPNSPLHF. CDR3 nucleotides: TGCGCCAGCAGCCCCGGATGGGGACGTCCTAATTCACCCCTCCACTTT. The whole variable domain, filled in from reference TRBV5-1 and TRBJ1-6, reads KAGVTQTPRYLIKTRGQQVTLSCSPISGHRSVSWYQQTPGQGLQFLFEYFSETQRNKGNFPGRFSGRQFSNSRSEMNVSTLELGDSALYLCASSPGWGRPNSPLHFGNGTRLTVT.

Notes on this clone: The junction does not match germline at one end; this may be a read error. The chain employs TRBV28 and TRBJ2-7, with D possibly TRBD2 on 5 matching bases. The CDR3 has 10 amino acids. Germline V gene sequence: CDR1 MDHEN, CDR2 SYDVKM. The CDR3 DNA reads TGTGCCAAGGGTGAGGGCCCTTCTACGTTC. As protein: CAKGEGPSTF.

This clone was observed once. V and J are TRBV5-1 and TRBJ1-5; D gene uncertain. The length of the CDR3 is 14 residues. Germline values: CDR1 SGHRS, CDR2 YFSETQ. Trimming took 3 bases from V and 7 from J, leaving 14 bases between them. CDR3 DNA: TGCGCCAGCAGCTCGGGCGAAGGAGGGCAGCCCCAGCATTTT. It encodes CASSSGEGGQPQHF.

V usage is TRBV23-1 and J usage is TRBJ2-7; D is undetermined. TRBV23-1 counts as an open reading frame of uncertain function. The CDR3 loop spans 16 amino acids. V gave up 0 bases and J gave up 2 bases, with 14 bases separating them. CDR3 amino acids: CASSQSAGDIPYEQYF. The CDR3 nucleotides read TGCGCCAGCAGTCAATCAGCAGGAGATATTCCCTACGAGCAGTACTTC.

The V gene is TRBV7-2, the J gene TRBJ2-1; possibly TRBD2 for D (5 bases). Trimming shortened V by 4 bases and J by 5 bases, and 15 bases separated the two germline ends. In germline, CDR1 is SGHTA, CDR2 FQGNSA. The CDR3 is 15 residues long. DNA for the CDR3: TGTGCCAGCAGCTGGACTTCTACTAGGGACAATGAGCAGTTCTTC. Protein: CASSWTSTRDNEQFF.

V and J are TRBV19 and TRBJ1-1; D remains ambiguous. The CDR3 consists of 15 residues. In germline, CDR1 is LNHDA, CDR2 SQIVND (reference sequence). V lost 3 bases and J lost 4, with 15 bases in between. In nucleotides, the CDR3 is TGTGCCAGTAGTATTGATTGGGGTTTGGGCACTGAAGCTTTCTTT. Its protein is CASSIDWGLGTEAFF.

The chain carries TRBV7-2 and TRBJ2-1; no firm D call. Deletions cut 5 bases from V and 0 bases from J, with 11 bases between. Germline V gives CDR1 SGHTA, CDR2 FQGNSA. CDR3 length: 15 amino acids. CDR3 loop: CASSVRIFSYNEQFF. For the CDR3, the DNA is TGTGCCAGCAGCGTGCGGATTTTCTCCTACAATGAGCAGTTCTTC.

The chain combines TRBV28 with TRBJ2-7; 7 bases map to TRBD2. Looked up from germline, CDR1 is MDHEN and CDR2 is SYDVKM. The CDR3 length is 11 residues. Unmatched junction bases numbered 3, after V lost 11 bases and J lost 2 bases. The CDR3 sequence: CACGSPYEQYF. The CDR3 DNA follows: TGTGCCTGCGGGAGTCCCTACGAGCAGTACTTC.

This chain links TRBV25-1 with TRBJ1-1, with D uncertain. V shed 3 bases and J shed 5 bases, with 10 bases lying between them. There are 13 residues in the CDR3. Germline values: CDR1 MGHDK, CDR2 SYGVNS. The CDR3 DNA is TGTGCCAGCAGTGATAAGTGGGGTACTGAAGCTTTCTTT. This sequence encodes CASSDKWGTEAFF.